This record covers a single T cell receptor (beta chain). The antigen remains unidentified. The CDR3 is 15 residues long. Germline V gene data show CDR1 as KGHSH and CDR2 as LQKENI. The V gene end was trimmed by 3 bases and the J gene end by 2 bases; junction bases not matched to a gene: 1. The sample originates from a study of cytomegalovirus exposure and HLA in healthy donors. Study at large: In a later analysis, the roughly 120 validation repertoires were reported to have used the same platform as the approximately 620 first-cohort repertoires.

General study results and limits: Testing in vitro showed a few CMV-associated chains specific for CMV antigens. Most TCR sequences were rare, but some public TCRs occurred in many donors. Researchers catalogued roughly 150 TCR beta chains as cytomegalovirus-associated.

Assay: immunoSEQ multiplex PCR; the TCRdb copy retains only in-frame clones and omits some. The profile shows roughly 120,000 clones, roughly 86% of them singletons. This receptor was identified in a young man in good health and CMV-seronegative. Sequencing input: PBMCs. The chain joins TRBV18 to TRBJ2-3, with TRBD2 identical over 11 bases. The CDR3 reads CASSPTSGDTDTQYF. The CDR3 nucleotides read TGTGCCAGCTCACCGACTAGCGGGGACACAGATACGCAGTATTTT.